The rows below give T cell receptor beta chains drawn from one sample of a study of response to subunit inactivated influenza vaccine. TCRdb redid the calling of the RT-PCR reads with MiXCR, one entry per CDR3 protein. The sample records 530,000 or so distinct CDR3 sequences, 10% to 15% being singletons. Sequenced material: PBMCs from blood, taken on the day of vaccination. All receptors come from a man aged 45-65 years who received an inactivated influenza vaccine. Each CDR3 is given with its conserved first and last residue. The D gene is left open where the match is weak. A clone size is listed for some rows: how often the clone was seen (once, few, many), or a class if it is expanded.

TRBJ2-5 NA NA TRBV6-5 CASSYRRAGAGETQYF TGTGCCAGCAGTTACCGGAGGGCAGGGGCGGGAGAGACCCAGTACTTC
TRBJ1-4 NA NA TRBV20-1 CSARRQAEKLFF TGCAGTGCTAGGAGACAGGCCGAAAAACTGTTTTTT
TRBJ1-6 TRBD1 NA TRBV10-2 CASSEIGTGNSPLHF TGCGCCAGCAGTGAGATTGGGACAGGGAATTCACCCCTCCACTTT
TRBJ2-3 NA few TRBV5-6 CASSFRGAADTQYF TGTGCCAGCAGCTTCAGGGGGGCTGCAGATACGCAGTATTTT
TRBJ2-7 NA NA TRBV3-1 CATGDYEQYF TGTGCCACGGGGGACTACGAGCAGTACTTC
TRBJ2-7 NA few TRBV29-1 CSVEGLAESSYEQYF TGCAGCGTTGAAGGTCTGGCGGAAAGCTCCTACGAGCAGTACTTC
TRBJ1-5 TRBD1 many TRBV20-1 CSANEGANQPQHF TGCAGTGCCAATGAGGGGGCCAATCAGCCCCAGCATTTT
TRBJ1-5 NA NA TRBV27 CASSSAGMTSSQPQHF TGTGCCAGCAGCTCGGCCGGGATGACTAGCAGTCAGCCCCAGCATTTT
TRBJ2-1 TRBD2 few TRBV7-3 CASSLRSGRAGDEQFF TGTGCCAGCAGCTTAAGGAGCGGGAGGGCCGGGGATGAGCAGTTCTTC
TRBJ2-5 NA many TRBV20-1 CSASPLLETQYF TGCAGTGCTAGTCCGCTTCTAGAGACCCAGTACTTC
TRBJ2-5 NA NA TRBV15 CATSRGNRLGETQYF TGTGCCACCAGCAGAGGGAATCGGTTAGGAGAGACCCAGTACTTC
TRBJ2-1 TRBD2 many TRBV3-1 CASSQELSGGYNEQFF TGTGCCAGCAGCCAAGAGCTCAGCGGGGGGTACAATGAGCAGTTCTTC
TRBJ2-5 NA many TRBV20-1 CSASGETQYF TGCAGTGCTAGTGGGGAGACCCAGTACTTC
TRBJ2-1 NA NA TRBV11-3 CASRPKGLTYNEQFF TGTGCCAGCAGACCAAAAGGACTGACCTACAATGAGCAGTTCTTC
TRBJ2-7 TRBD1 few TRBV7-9 CASSLPADRTYEQYF TGTGCCAGCAGCTTACCGGCGGACAGGACCTACGAGCAGTACTTC
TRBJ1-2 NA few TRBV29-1 CSVDRKGEGLRSGYTF TGCAGCGTTGATCGGAAGGGAGAGGGCCTGAGGAGTGGCTACACCTTC
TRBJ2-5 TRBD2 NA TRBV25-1 CASMTSGGGETQYF TGTGCCAGCATGACTAGCGGGGGGGGAGAGACCCAGTACTTC
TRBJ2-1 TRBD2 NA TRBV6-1 CASSERSSGRGEQFF TGTGCCAGCAGTGAAAGGTCTAGCGGGAGAGGTGAGCAGTTCTTC
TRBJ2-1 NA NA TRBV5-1 CASSLASNPEQFF TGCGCCAGCAGCTTGGCCTCCAACCCTGAGCAGTTCTTC
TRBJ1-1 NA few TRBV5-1 CASSLGTLQTEAFF TGCGCCAGCAGCTTAGGGACACTTCAAACTGAAGCTTTCTTT
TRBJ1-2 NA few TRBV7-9 CASSLVAWGRGVEGYTF TGTGCCAGCAGCTTAGTTGCATGGGGCAGGGGTGTAGAAGGCTACACCTTC
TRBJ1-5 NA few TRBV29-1 CSVRGSGENQPQHF TGCAGCGTCCGGGGATCGGGCGAGAATCAGCCCCAGCATTTT
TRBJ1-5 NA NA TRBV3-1 CASSQDRLRDSNQPQHF TGTGCCAGCAGCCAAGATCGTTTGAGGGACAGCAATCAGCCCCAGCATTTT
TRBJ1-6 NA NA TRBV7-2 CASSQGRVDNSPLHF TGTGCCAGCAGCCAAGGGCGGGTGGACAATTCACCCCTCCACTTT
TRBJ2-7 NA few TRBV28 CASSPQGAGYEEQYF TGTGCCAGCAGTCCGCAAGGGGCGGGGTATGAAGAGCAGTACTTC
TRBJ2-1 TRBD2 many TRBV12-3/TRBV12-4 CASSFAGLASGRTEQFF TGTGCCAGCAGTTTTGCGGGACTGGCTAGCGGGAGGACTGAGCAGTTCTTC
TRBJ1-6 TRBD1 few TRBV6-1 CASSSRQGAWNSPLHF TGTGCCAGCAGTAGCAGACAGGGGGCTTGGAATTCACCCCTCCACTTT
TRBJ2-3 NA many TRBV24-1 CATSDLYGASTDTQYF TGTGCCACCAGTGATTTGTATGGAGCGAGCACAGATACGCAGTATTTT
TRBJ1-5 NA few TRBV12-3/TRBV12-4 CASSLTTANNQPQHF TGTGCCAGCAGCCTCACGACGGCAAACAATCAGCCCCAGCATTTT
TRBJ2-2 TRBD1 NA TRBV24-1 CATSEGQVGTGELFF TGTGCCACCAGCGAAGGACAGGTCGGGACCGGGGAGCTGTTTTTT
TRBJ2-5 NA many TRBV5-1 CASSLDVGPQETQYF TGCGCCAGCAGCTTGGATGTTGGGCCCCAAGAGACCCAGTACTTC
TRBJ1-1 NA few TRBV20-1 CSAPTTVNTEAFF TGCAGTGCCCCCACGACAGTGAACACTGAAGCTTTCTTT
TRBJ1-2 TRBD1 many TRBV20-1 CSASGDREESYGYTF TGCAGTGCTAGCGGGGACAGGGAGGAGAGCTATGGCTACACCTTC
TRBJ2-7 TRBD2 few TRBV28 CASSPPRGAYEQYF TGTGCCAGCAGTCCTCCTCGGGGGGCCTACGAGCAGTACTTC
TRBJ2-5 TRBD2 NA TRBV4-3 CASSRGLAGGPGETQYF TGCGCCAGCAGCCGAGGACTAGCGGGAGGGCCGGGAGAGACCCAGTACTTC
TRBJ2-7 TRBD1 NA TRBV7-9 CASSARQGEQYF TGTGCCAGCAGCGCCCGACAGGGAGAGCAGTACTTC
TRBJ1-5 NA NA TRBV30 CAWTGGLSQPQHF TGTGCCTGGACGGGGGGGCTCTCTCAGCCCCAGCATTTT
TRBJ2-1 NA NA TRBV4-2 CASSQGVEGYSYNEQFF TGTGCCAGCAGCCAGGGGGTCGAGGGATACTCCTACAATGAGCAGTTCTTC
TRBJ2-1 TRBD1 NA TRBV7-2 CASSLPGQGALEQFF TGTGCCAGCAGCTTACCGGGACAGGGGGCATTAGAGCAGTTCTTC
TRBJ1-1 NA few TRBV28 CASSLTGLATEAFF TGTGCCAGCAGTTTAACAGGGTTGGCCACTGAAGCTTTCTTT
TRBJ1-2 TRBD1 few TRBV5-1 CASSPYPGRTGAGDYGYTF TGCGCCAGCAGCCCCTACCCAGGTCGGACAGGGGCCGGTGACTATGGCTACACCTTC